These 5 T cell receptor beta chains were sequenced from one sample in a study of T-cell reconstitution after alpha-beta-depleted transplantation in children. Molecular barcoding with unique molecular identifiers was used for the TCRbeta library. MiXCR was run by TCRdb on the PCR reads, yielding one entry per CDR3 protein. Of some 390,000 distinct CDR3 sequences detected, approximately 20% appear once; the ten largest clones hold around 4%. The sample consisted of PBMCs from the stem cell graft donor, taken from the stem cell graft. The origin of the receptors is a human donor who donated a stem cell graft to a child with acute myeloid leukemia.

The chain recombines TRBV20-1 with TRBJ1-1; D ambiguous. Trimming removed 5 bases at V and 0 bases at J, with 10 bases between. The germline V gene encodes CDR1 DFQATT and CDR2 SNEGSKA (reference sequence). CDR3 length: 13 residues. The CDR3 loop is CSAWTDLNTEAFF. The CDR3 DNA follows: TGCAGTGCTTGGACCGATCTGAACACTGAAGCTTTCTTT.

Only a few counts were recorded for this clonotype. This chain connects TRBV5-6 to TRBJ2-7, with 7 bases fitting TRBD1. Germline V gene sequence: CDR1 SGHDT, CDR2 YYEEEE. The ends lost 0 bases at V and 2 bases at J; junction bases unmatched: 5. This CDR3 spans 15 amino acids. CDR3 coding DNA: TGTGCCAGCAGCTTGGGAGGGGGCTGGACCTACGAGCAGTACTTC. Encoded protein: CASSLGGGWTYEQYF.

The J gene is TRBJ1-1, the V gene TRBV7-9; D remains ambiguous. Germline V gene data show CDR1 as SEHNR and CDR2 as FQNEAQ (reference sequence). Trimming stripped 5 bases from V and 1 base from J, with 14 bases between. The CDR3 is made up of 15 amino acids. CDR3 protein: CASSPSPDENTEAFF. The CDR3 nucleotides are TGTGCCAGCAGCCCTAGCCCGGACGAGAACACTGAAGCTTTCTTT.

The CDR3 sequence is CASSPGLAGAGEQFF. DNA of the CDR3: TGTGCCAGCAGCCCCGGACTAGCGGGAGCGGGGGAGCAGTTCTTC. The chain has TRBV6-1 and TRBJ2-1; TRBD2 matches 13 bases. The CDR3 totals 15 residues. V shed 6 bases and J 10 bases; nucleotides not matched to a gene: 9. Germline V CDR1 and CDR2: MNHNS, SASEGT.

This clonotype has a count of ten or more. DNA for the CDR3: TGCGCCAGCAGCTTGGGGGCCAACACGCAAGGTGAGCAGTTCTTC. This sequence encodes CASSLGANTQGEQFF. V and J are TRBV5-1 and TRBJ2-1, with D unclear. Deletions cut 0 bases from V and 9 bases from J, with 16 bases between. Looked up from germline, CDR1 is SGHRS and CDR2 is YFSETQ. The length of the CDR3 is 15 residues.